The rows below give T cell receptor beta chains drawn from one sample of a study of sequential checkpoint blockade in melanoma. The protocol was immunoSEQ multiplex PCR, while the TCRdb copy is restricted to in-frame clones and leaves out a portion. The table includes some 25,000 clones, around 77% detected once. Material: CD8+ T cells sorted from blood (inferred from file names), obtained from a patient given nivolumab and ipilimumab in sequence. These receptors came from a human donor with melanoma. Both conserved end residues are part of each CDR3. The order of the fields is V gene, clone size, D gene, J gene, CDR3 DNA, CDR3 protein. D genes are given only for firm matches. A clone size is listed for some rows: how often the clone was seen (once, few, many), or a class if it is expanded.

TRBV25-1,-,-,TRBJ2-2,TGTGCCAGCGCGCCGGCGAACACCGGGGAGCTGTTTTTT,CASAPANTGELFF
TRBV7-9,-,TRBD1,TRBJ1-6,TGTGCCAGCACCGACAGGGGGCCGGGGTCACCCCTCCACTTT,CASTDRGPGSPLHF
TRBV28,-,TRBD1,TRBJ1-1,TGTGCCAGCAGTTTAAAGGGGGCAGTTTGGACTGAAGCTTTCTTT,CASSLKGAVWTEAFF
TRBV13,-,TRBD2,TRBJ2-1,TGTGCCAGCAGCCCAGGGACTAGCAATAACAATGAGCAGTTCTTC,CASSPGTSNNNEQFF
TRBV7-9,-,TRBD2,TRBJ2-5,TGTGCCAGCAGCTTAGGAAGGGGCGGGGGCCAAGAGACCCAGTACTTC,CASSLGRGGGQETQYF
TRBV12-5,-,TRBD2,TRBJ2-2,TGTGCTAGTGCCCCGGGACTAGCGGGAGTGTTTGAGCTGTTTTTT,CASAPGLAGVFELFF
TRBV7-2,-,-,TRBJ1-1,TGTGCCAGCAGCTTAGGACGGGGGAGCACTGAAGCTTTCTTT,CASSLGRGSTEAFF
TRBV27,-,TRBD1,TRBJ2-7,TGTGCCGCCGGGACAGGATCTGACGAGCAGTACTTC,CAAGTGSDEQYF
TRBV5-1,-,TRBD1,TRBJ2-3,TGCGCCAGCAGCTCAGAAGGGACAGGGGGAGATACGCAGTATTTT,CASSSEGTGGDTQYF
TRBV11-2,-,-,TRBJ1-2,TGTGCCAGCAGCTCGCCCGGGAAAATCCTAGAGGGCTACACCTTC,CASSSPGKILEGYTF
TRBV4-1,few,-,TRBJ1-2,TGCGCCAGCAGCCAAGCCCTCGGGGGGAACTATGGCTACACCTTC,CASSQALGGNYGYTF
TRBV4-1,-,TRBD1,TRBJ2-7,TGCGCCAGCAGCCACGGGGACAGGAGCTCCTACGAGCAGTACTTC,CASSHGDRSSYEQYF
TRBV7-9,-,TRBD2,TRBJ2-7,TGTGCCAGCAGCCCCGACGGGGGGGGGAACGAGCAGTACTTC,CASSPDGGGNEQYF
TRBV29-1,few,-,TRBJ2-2,TGCAGCGTTGAGATTCGGACCGGGGAGCTGTTTTTT,CSVEIRTGELFF
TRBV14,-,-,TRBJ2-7,TGTGCCAGCAGCCGGGACTTTAGCTCCTACGAGCAGTACTTC,CASSRDFSSYEQYF
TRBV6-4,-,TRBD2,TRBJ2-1,TGTGCCAGCAGCCCCACTGGCCTACTAGCGAACTCCTACAATGAGCAGTTCTTC,CASSPTGLLANSYNEQFF
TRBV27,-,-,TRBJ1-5,TGTGCCAGCAGTTTGTGGCAGGGGAGCAATCAGCCCCAGCATTTT,CASSLWQGSNQPQHF
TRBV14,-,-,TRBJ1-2,TGTGCCAGCAGCACGCGGGACGGTGGATTTACTGGCTACACCTTC,CASSTRDGGFTGYTF
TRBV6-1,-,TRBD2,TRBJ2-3,TGTGCCAGCAGGCGGACTAGCGGGGGAGATACGCAGTATTTT,CASRRTSGGDTQYF
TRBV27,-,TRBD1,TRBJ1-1,TGTGCCAGCAGTTTGGGGGACAGAAACACTGAAGCTTTCTTT,CASSLGDRNTEAFF
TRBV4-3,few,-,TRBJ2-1,TGCGCCAGCAGCCGGCGGGGTCACTTTAATGAGCAGTTCTTC,CASSRRGHFNEQFF
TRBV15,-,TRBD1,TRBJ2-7,TGTGCCACCAGCAGCTCGGGACAGAGCTACGAGCAGTACTTC,CATSSSGQSYEQYF
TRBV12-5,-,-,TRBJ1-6,TGTGCTAGTGGTTTGACGCCGGAGGATACTTCACCCCTCCACTTT,CASGLTPEDTSPLHF
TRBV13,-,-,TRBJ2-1,TGTGCCAGCAGCTTGTATAATGAGCAGTTCTTC,CASSLYNEQFF
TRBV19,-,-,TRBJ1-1,TGTGCCAGTAGTATCCAGGGGCCTGAAGCTTTCTTT,CASSIQGPEAFF
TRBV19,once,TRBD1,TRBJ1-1,TGTGCCAGTAGTATAAAAGACAGGGGGAACACTGAAGCTTTCTTT,CASSIKDRGNTEAFF
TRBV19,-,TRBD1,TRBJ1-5,TGTGCCAGTAGTACCTTCACAGGGGAACAGCCCCAGCATTTT,CASSTFTGEQPQHF
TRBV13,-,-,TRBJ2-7,TGTGCCAGCAGCTTACGGTTTAGTGGGGGGGCCCTCGAGCAGTACTTC,CASSLRFSGGALEQYF
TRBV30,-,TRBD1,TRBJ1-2,TGTGCCTGGAGGGACAGGGGGCATGGCTACACCTTC,CAWRDRGHGYTF
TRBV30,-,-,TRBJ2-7,TGTGCCTGGAGCGCTAGCAGGGGATCCTACGAGCAGTACTTC,CAWSASRGSYEQYF
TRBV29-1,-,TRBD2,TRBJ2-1,TGCAGCGTTGAAGGGACTAGCGGGCATGAGCAGTTCTTC,CSVEGTSGHEQFF
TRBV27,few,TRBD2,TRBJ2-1,TGTGCCAGCAGTTTATCGACGGCGGGGGGTCACAATGAGCAGTTCTTC,CASSLSTAGGHNEQFF
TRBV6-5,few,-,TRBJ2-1,TGTGCCAGCAGCAAACGGGGGAATGAGCAGTTCTTC,CASSKRGNEQFF
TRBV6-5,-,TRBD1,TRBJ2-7,TGTGCCAGCAGTGGCGGACAGGGGGGCTCCTACGAGCAGTACTTC,CASSGGQGGSYEQYF
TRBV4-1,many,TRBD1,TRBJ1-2,TGCGCCAGCAGCCGCACGAGCACCGGGACAGGGAGTTATAACTATGGCTACACCTTC,CASSRTSTGTGSYNYGYTF
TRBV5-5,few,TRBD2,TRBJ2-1,TGTGCCAGCAGCTTGCGGGGGGGCAATGAGCAGTTCTTC,CASSLRGGNEQFF
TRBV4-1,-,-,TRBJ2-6,TGCGCCAGCAGCCTTCCGGGCTCTGGGGCCAACGTCCTGACTTTC,CASSLPGSGANVLTF
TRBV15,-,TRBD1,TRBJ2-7,TGTGCCACCAGCAGAGATGTGGGACAGGGGGCCTACGAGCAGTACTTC,CATSRDVGQGAYEQYF
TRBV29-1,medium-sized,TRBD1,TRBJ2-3,TGCAGCGTTGGTTTTGGACAGGAAAGGGACACAGATACGCAGTATTTT,CSVGFGQERDTDTQYF
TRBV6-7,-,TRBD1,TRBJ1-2,TGTGCCAGCAGTTACTCGACAGGGTATGGCTACACCTTC,CASSYSTGYGYTF
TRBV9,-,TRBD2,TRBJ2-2,TGTGCCAGCAGCGTCGCTAGCGGGGGCGACACCGGGGAGCTGTTTTTT,CASSVASGGDTGELFF